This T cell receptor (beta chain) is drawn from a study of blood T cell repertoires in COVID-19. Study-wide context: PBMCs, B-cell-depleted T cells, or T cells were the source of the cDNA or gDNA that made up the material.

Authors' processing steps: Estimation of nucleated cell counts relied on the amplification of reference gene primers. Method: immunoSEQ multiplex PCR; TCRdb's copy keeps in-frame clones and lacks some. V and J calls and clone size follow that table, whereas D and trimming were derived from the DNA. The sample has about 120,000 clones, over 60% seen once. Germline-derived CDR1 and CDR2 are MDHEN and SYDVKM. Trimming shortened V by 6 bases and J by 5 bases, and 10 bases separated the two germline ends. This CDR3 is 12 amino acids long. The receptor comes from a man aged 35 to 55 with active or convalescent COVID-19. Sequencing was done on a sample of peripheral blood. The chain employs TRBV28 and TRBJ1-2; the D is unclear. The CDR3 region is CASRTESYGYTF. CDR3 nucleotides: TGTGCCAGCAGAACAGAGAGTTATGGCTACACCTTC.